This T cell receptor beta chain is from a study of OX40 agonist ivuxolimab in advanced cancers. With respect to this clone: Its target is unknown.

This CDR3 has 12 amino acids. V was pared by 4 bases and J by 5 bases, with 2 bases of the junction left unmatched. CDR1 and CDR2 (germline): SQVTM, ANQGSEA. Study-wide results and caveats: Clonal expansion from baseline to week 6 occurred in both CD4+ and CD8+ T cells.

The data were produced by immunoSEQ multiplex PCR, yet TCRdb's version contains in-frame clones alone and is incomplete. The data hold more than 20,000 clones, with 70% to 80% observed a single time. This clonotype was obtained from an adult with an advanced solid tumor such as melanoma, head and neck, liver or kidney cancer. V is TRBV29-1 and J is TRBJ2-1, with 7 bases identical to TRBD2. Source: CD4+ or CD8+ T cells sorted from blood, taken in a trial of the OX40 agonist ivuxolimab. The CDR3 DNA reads TGCAGCGTTGTCGGGGGGAACAATGAGCAGTTCTTC. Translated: CSVVGGNNEQFF.